This TCR beta chain stems from a study of shared clonotypes between healthy human individuals. The sample holds one count of this clone. What it recognizes is unknown. Authors' analysis steps: Without quality scores, immunoSEQ junctional reads could not be filtered like full-length reads. The repertoire was sequenced with immunoSEQ multiplex PCR; TCRdb's copy has only in-frame clones and lacks some. The V and J calls and clone size are taken from that table; D and trimming were inferred from the DNA. The sample includes 2 million to 3 million clones, 93% seen only once; the top ten take 0.35% to 0.45%. The study, taken as a whole, reports: In general, naive subsets displayed greater estimated richness than memory subsets did.

Sequencing input: naive CD4+ T cells from PBMCs. Subset described: CD45RA+ positively selected. The clonotype originates from a young man in good health. Some clones in this sample may be carry-over from other donors' samples.

CDR3 sequence (DNA): TGTGCCAGCAGTTTAACTAGCCCCGGGGAGCTGTTTTTT. Its protein product is CASSLTSPGELFF. The chain couples TRBV28 to TRBJ2-2; D is possibly TRBD2 (6 bases). Trimming removed 2 bases from V and 6 bases from J, with 7 bases in between. In germline, CDR1 is MDHEN, CDR2 SYDVKM. The CDR3 consists of 13 residues.